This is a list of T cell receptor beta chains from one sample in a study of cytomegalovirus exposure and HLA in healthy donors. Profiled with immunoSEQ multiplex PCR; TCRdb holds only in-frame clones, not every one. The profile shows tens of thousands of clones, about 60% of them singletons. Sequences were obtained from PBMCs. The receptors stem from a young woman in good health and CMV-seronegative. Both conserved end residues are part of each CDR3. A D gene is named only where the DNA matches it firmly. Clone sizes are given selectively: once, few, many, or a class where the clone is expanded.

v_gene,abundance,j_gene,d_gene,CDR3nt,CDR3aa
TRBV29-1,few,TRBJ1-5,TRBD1,TGCAGCGTTGCCGAGACAGGGGGGGATCAGCCCCAGCATTTT,CSVAETGGDQPQHF
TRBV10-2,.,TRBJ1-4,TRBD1,TGCGCCAGCAGTGAGAACAGGGGTCTAACTAATGAAAAACTGTTTTTT,CASSENRGLTNEKLFF
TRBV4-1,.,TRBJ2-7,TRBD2,TGCGCCAGCAGCCAAGGTCCAGCGGGAGTCTCACCCGAGCAGTACTTC,CASSQGPAGVSPEQYF
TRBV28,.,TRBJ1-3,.,TGTGCCAGCAGTTTGTTTGGGAGAGGAGGAAACACCATATATTTT,CASSLFGRGGNTIYF
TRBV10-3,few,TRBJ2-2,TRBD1,TGTGCCATCAGGAAGGGACAGGGGATTACCGGGGAGCTGTTTTTT,CAIRKGQGITGELFF
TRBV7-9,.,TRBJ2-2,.,TGTGCCAGCAGCGGGGGGACAGATAACACCGGGGAGCTGTTTTTT,CASSGGTDNTGELFF
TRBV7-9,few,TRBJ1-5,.,TGTGCCTCATCCCCAGGGGACGCCTCTGATCAGCCCCAGCATTTT,CASSPGDASDQPQHF
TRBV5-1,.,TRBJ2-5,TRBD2,TGCGCCTCGCGGGGGGAGACCCAGTACTTC,CASRGETQYF
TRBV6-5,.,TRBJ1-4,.,TGTGCCAGCAGTTACTCGTCCAGGGGCCCGGAAAAACTGTTTTTT,CASSYSSRGPEKLFF
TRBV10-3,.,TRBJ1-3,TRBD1,TGTGCCATCAGTGAAGGGACAGGGCGGAATGGAAACACCATATATTTT,CAISEGTGRNGNTIYF
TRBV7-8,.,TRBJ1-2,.,TGTGCCAGCAGCTTACTCCCGGGGGGTGGCTACACCTTC,CASSLLPGGGYTF
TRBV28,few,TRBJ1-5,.,TGTGCCAGCAGTTTCGGGACACTCACGAGCAATCAGCCCCAGCATTTT,CASSFGTLTSNQPQHF
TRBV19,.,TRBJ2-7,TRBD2,TGTGCCAGTGCGGGGAGCGGGATCTCCTACGAGCAGTACTTC,CASAGSGISYEQYF
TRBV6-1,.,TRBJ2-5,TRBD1,TGTGCCAGCAGTGATGGGACAGGAGGTAAAGAGACCCAGTACTTC,CASSDGTGGKETQYF
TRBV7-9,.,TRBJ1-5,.,TGTGCCAGCAGCGTAACGCAGGGGAATGGCAATCAGCCCCAGCATTTT,CASSVTQGNGNQPQHF
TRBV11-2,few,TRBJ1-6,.,TGTGCCAGCAGCTCAAACAGGGTCGGGAATTCACCCCTCCACTTT,CASSSNRVGNSPLHF
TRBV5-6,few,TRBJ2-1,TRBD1,TGTGCCAGCATTAGTCGGAGGACAGGGGACAATGAGCAGTTCTTC,CASISRRTGDNEQFF
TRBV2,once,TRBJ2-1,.,TGTGCCAGCCGGGCCAATCCAGGGGGGAATAATGAGCAGTTCTTC,CASRANPGGNNEQFF
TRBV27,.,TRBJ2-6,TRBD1,TGTGCCAGCACCCCTTGGACAGGGACGGGTGGGGCCAACGTCCTGACTTTC,CASTPWTGTGGANVLTF
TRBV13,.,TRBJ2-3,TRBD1,TGTGCCAGCAGCTTAGTGGCGGGACAGGGGATGGATACGCAGTATTTT,CASSLVAGQGMDTQYF
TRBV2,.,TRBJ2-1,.,TGTGCCAGCAGCCCGGACAGCGGACGGGGTATAAATGAGCAGTTCTTC,CASSPDSGRGINEQFF
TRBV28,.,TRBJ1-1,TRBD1,TGTGCCAGCAGGCGAGCAGGGGGGAACACTGAAGCTTTCTTT,CASRRAGGNTEAFF
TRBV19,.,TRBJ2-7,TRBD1,TGTGCCAGTAGTAAAACCCGGGTGGACAGGGGTATGGACGAGCAGTACTTC,CASSKTRVDRGMDEQYF
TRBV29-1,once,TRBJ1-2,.,TGCAGCGTTCGGACAGACCACCTTCGGGGCTACACCTTC,CSVRTDHLRGYTF
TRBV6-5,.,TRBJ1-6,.,TGTGCCAGCAGTGTCGATAGAAATAATTCACCCCTCCACTTT,CASSVDRNNSPLHF
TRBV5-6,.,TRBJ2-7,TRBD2,TGTGCCAGCAGCTCACGGGAGGCGACCCACTCCTACGAGCAGTACTTC,CASSSREATHSYEQYF
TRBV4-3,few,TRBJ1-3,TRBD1,TGCGCCAGCAGCCTTTACAGGGGGTCTGGAAACACCATATATTTT,CASSLYRGSGNTIYF
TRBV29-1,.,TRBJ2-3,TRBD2,TGCAGCGCTGGGGGGACTAGCGGGGGGATAGGCACAGATACGCAGTATTTT,CSAGGTSGGIGTDTQYF
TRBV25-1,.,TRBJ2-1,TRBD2,TGTGCCAGAAGTAGGGATAGCGGGAGTCAGTCCTACAATGAGCAGTTCTTC,CARSRDSGSQSYNEQFF
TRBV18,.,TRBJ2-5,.,TGTGCCAGCTCAGACGAGCGAGAGACCCAGTACTTC,CASSDERETQYF
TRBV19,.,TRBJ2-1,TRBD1,TGTGCCAGTAGGGATAGAGCCGGGACAGGGGTCTACAATGAGCAGTTCTTC,CASRDRAGTGVYNEQFF
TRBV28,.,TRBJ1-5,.,TGTGCCAGCAGTTTAACCAGGGAATATCAGCCCCAGCATTTT,CASSLTREYQPQHF
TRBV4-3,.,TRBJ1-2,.,TGCGCCAGCAGCCAAGATTATTACGACACAGGGAGATTATACTATGGCTACACCTTC,CASSQDYYDTGRLYYGYTF
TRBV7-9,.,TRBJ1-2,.,TGTGCCAGCAGCTTACAGTCTAACTATGGCTACACCTTC,CASSLQSNYGYTF
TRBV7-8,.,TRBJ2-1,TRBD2,TGTGCCAGCAGCCCTCAGGCGGGGGGCCGTTCCTACAATGAGCAGTTCTTC,CASSPQAGGRSYNEQFF
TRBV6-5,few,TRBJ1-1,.,TGTGCCAGCAGTTACTGGAAGACAGAGTACACTGAAGCTTTCTTT,CASSYWKTEYTEAFF
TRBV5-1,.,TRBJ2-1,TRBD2,TGCGCCAGCAGCACGGGACTAGCGGGAGGGCCGGTTTTAGGCAATGAGCAGTTCTTC,CASSTGLAGGPVLGNEQFF
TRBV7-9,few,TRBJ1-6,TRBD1,TGTGCCAGCAGCCCGGGACAGGGGTACCATTCACCCCTCCACTTT,CASSPGQGYHSPLHF
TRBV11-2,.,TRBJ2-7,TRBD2,TGTGCCAGCAGCTTATCCGGTACGGGGAGGGGATCCTACGAGCAGTACTTC,CASSLSGTGRGSYEQYF
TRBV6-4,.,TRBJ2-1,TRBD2,TGTGCCAGCAAAATCTCCCTCGGGACTAGCGGGAGGGTTCACTACAATGAGCAGTTCTTC,CASKISLGTSGRVHYNEQFF
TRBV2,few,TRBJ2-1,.,TGTGCCAGTAGGGGGGGTCCCATTTGGCAGTTCTTC,CASRGGPIWQFF